The T cell receptor beta chain under discussion was sequenced for a study of blood T cell repertoires in COVID-19. Looking at the study overall: Researchers got acute and convalescent COVID-19 samples from the United States, Italy and Spain.

Sequencing used immunoSEQ multiplex PCR; TCRdb keeps in-frame clones, though not all of them. The sample shows about 380,000 clones, around 87% of them seen only once. This CDR3 region has 13 residues. Germline V gene sequence: CDR1 SQVTM, CDR2 ANQGSEA. The ends lost 4 bases at V and 7 bases at J; junction bases unmatched: 6. This sequence joins TRBV29-1 and TRBJ1-1, with 10 bases fitting TRBD1. The receptor comes from a man aged 25 to 45 who had recovered from COVID-19. Sequenced: PBMCs or T cells enriched from blood (not recorded which). The CDR3 coding sequence is TGCAGCGTTGCGGGGACAGGGGAAGATGAAGCTTTCTTT. Its protein product is CSVAGTGEDEAFF.